This T cell receptor (beta chain) was obtained from a study of regulatory T cells in long-lasting Graves disease. The study's findings and limits: Repertoires from persistent disease leaned toward TRBV28, TRBJ1-2 and TRBJ2-5. Patients with persistent disease shared 2,500 or so public clonotypes, outpacing the roughly 1,000 shared by new patients.

The table lists this clonotype with many counts. Its antigen is still unknown. The V gene's germline CDR1 is MDHEN and CDR2 SYDVKM. V lost 7 bases and J lost 3, with 7 bases in between. This CDR3 comprises 11 residues. HTBI primers from iRepertoire and Arm-PCR of CDR3 regions yielded the TCR beta libraries. TCRdb re-derived calls from the multiplex PCR reads in MiXCR, one entry per CDR3 protein. Found here are about 220,000 distinct CDR3 sequences, approximately 16% of them singletons; the top ten hold approximately 20%. Time point here: newly diagnosed GD, antithyroid drugs for less than 3 months. The TCR library was made from RNA that had been extracted from PBMCs in TRIzol. Doctors identified Graves' disease using the American Thyroid Association guidelines.

Sequences were derived from peripheral blood mononuclear cells (PBMCs), sampled at new diagnosis, from a patient treated with antithyroid drugs. The TCR was taken from a female donor with Graves disease. This chain connects TRBV28 to TRBJ2-7; no definite D call. The CDR3 region has the DNA TGTGCCAGCAAGACGGGCTACGAGCAGTACTTC. Translated: CASKTGYEQYF.